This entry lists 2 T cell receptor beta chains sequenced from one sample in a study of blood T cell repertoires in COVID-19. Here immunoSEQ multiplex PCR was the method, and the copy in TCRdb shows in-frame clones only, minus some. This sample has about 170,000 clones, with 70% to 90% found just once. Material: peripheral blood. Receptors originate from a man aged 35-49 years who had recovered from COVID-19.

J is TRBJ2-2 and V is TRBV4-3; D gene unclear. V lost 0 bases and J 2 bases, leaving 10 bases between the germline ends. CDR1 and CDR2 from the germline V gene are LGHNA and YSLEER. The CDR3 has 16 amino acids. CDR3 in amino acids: CASSQELLRNTGELFF. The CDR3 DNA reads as TGCGCCAGCAGCCAAGAACTCTTAAGAAACACCGGGGAGCTGTTTTTT.

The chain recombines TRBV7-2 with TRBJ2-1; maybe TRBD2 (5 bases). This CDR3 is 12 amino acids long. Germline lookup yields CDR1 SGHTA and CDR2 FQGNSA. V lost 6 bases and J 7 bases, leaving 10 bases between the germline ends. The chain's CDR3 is CASSFGKNEQFF. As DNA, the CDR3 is TGTGCCAGCAGTTTCGGGAAGAATGAGCAGTTCTTC.